A single sample is the source of the 6 T cell receptor beta chains below, sequenced in a study of blood T cell repertoires in COVID-19. The data were produced by immunoSEQ multiplex PCR, yet TCRdb's version contains in-frame clones alone and is incomplete. Among fewer than 250,000 clones listed, approximately 83% were seen once. Sequencing was carried out using peripheral blood. The receptors were gathered from a human donor in a cohort sampled during active COVID-19.

This clone was counted many times. The V call is TRBV29-1, the J call TRBJ1-2; D is unclear. Trimming removed 2 bases from V and 5 bases from J, with 12 bases in between. Germline V gene data show CDR1 as SQVTM and CDR2 as ANQGSEA. CDR3 length: 13 residues. This CDR3 reads CSVEYELRYGYTF. The CDR3 DNA sequence: TGCAGCGTTGAATACGAACTTCGGTATGGCTACACCTTC.

The chain couples TRBV20-1 to TRBJ2-1; D may be TRBD1 (6 bases). CDR3 length: 11 residues. V lost 4 bases and J 7 bases, leaving 8 bases between the germline ends. Per germline, CDR1 DFQATT and CDR2 SNEGSKA (reference sequence). In DNA, the CDR3 is TGCAGTGCTAACAGGGTAAATGAGCAGTTCTTC. Translated, it gives CSANRVNEQFF.

V is TRBV19 and J is TRBJ2-4; 7 bases align to TRBD1. V trimming: 7 bases; J trimming: 6 bases; junction bases outside the gene matches: 9. The germline CDR1 and CDR2 sequences are LNHDA and SQIVND (reference sequence). The CDR3 is made up of 14 amino acids. This CDR3 reads CASTIKRDRNIQYF. The CDR3 region has the DNA TGTGCCAGTACCATAAAAAGGGACAGAAACATTCAGTACTTC.

The table lists this clone with a few counts. The J gene is TRBJ2-3, the V gene TRBV6-5; perhaps TRBD1 as D (6 bases). CDR1 is MNHEY, CDR2 SVGAGI, per germline. Trimming pared 5 bases from V and 2 bases from J, leaving 11 bases between. The CDR3 extends over 14 amino acids. The CDR3 DNA follows: TGTGCCAGCAGTCGGACAGTCTACACAGATACGCAGTATTTT. Encoded protein: CASSRTVYTDTQYF.

This sequence joins TRBV27 and TRBJ2-3; TRBD1 is a possible D gene (5 bases). The CDR3 spans 15 residues. V was trimmed by 3 bases and J by 4 bases, leaving 14 bases between them. Germline V lookup: CDR1 MNHEY, CDR2 SMNVEV (reference sequence). The CDR3 spells CASSFMTVEADTQYF. In DNA, the CDR3 is TGTGCCAGCAGTTTCATGACAGTCGAAGCAGATACGCAGTATTTT.

The chain recombines TRBV6-5 with TRBJ2-2, with 8 bases matching TRBD1. The CDR3 has 13 amino acids. CDR1 and CDR2 (germline): MNHEY, SVGAGI. The V segment lost 3 bases and the J segment 7 bases; nucleotides outside the gene matches: 1. The CDR3, as DNA: TGTGCCAGCAGTTATACAGGGGGCGGGGAGCTGTTTTTT. Translating gives CASSYTGGGELFF.